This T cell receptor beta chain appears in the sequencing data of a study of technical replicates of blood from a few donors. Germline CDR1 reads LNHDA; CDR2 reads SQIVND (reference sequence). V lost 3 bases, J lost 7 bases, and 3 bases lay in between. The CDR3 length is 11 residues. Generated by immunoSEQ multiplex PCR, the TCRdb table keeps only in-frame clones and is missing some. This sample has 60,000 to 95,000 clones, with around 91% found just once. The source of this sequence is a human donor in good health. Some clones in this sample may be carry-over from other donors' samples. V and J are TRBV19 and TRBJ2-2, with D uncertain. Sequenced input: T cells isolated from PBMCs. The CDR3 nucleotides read TGTGCCAGTAGTATTCTCGGGGAGCTGTTTTTT. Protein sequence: CASSILGELFF.